Listed here are 21 T cell receptor beta chains from one sample, sequenced in a study of T cell repertoires in cytomegalovirus infection. TCRdb reprocessed the reads via MiXCR and lists one record per CDR3 protein. Here the sample spans hundreds of thousands of distinct CDR3 sequences, around 11% being singletons. Sequencing input: PBMCs. The source is a human donor in good health (CMV status not recorded). Some clones in this sample may be carry-over from other donors' samples.

This clonotype came up many times. The rearrangement joins TRBV12-3 or TRBV12-4 to TRBJ2-1; TRBD2 agrees at 10 bases. J was trimmed by 8 bases and V by 0 bases; bases with no gene match: 7. The CDR3 extends over 16 amino acids. DNA of the CDR3: TGTGCCAGCAGTTTAGCAGCGGGAGGGCCAATGTATGAGCAGTTCTTC. Its translation is CASSLAAGGPMYEQFF.

There are many counts of this clonotype. This sequence joins TRBV5-4 and TRBJ2-2; TRBD1 agrees at 8 bases. Germline V gene lookup returns CDR1 SGHNT and CDR2 YYREEE (reference sequence). V trimming: 7 bases; J trimming: 1 base; junction bases outside the gene matches: 9. The CDR3 runs 16 residues. CDR3 sequence: CASRPRGTGNTGELFF. In DNA, the CDR3 is TGTGCCAGCCGCCCACGAGGGACAGGGAACACCGGGGAGCTGTTTTTT.

The sample holds a few counts of this clonotype. The chain uses TRBV19 and TRBJ1-1, with D possibly TRBD1 on 5 matching bases. The V end was cut by 10 bases, the J end by 6 bases, with 21 bases between. The CDR3 totals 14 residues. Germline CDR1 and CDR2: LNHDA and SQIVND (reference sequence). Here the CDR3 DNA reads TGTGCCACGTCACCGGGACCCCAATCCTCTGAAGCTTTCTTT. Residues: CATSPGPQSSEAFF.

This clonotype was seen a few times. The CDR3 region is CASSSGSGTENYEQYF. The CDR3, as DNA: TGCGCCAGCAGCTCGGGGTCCGGGACAGAGAACTACGAGCAGTACTTC. This sequence joins TRBV5-1 and TRBJ2-7; 7 bases agree with TRBD1. V lost 3 bases, J lost 3 bases, and 12 bases stayed unmatched. Germline assignment: CDR1 SGHRS and CDR2 YFSETQ. CDR3 length: 16 amino acids.

Ten or more counts support this clonotype. The chain has TRBV2 and TRBJ2-2, with no clear D. Trimming shortened V by 1 base and J by 1 base, and 4 bases separated the two germline ends. This CDR3 region has 14 residues. Germline values: CDR1 SNHLY, CDR2 FYNNEI. CDR3 nucleotide sequence: TGTGCCAGCAGTGAAGAACAGAACACCGGGGAGCTGTTTTTT. Amino acids: CASSEEQNTGELFF.

This clonotype was counted at least ten times. The chain links TRBV5-1 to TRBJ2-1, with 10 nucleotides matching TRBD2. After removal of 4 bases from V and 5 bases from J, the junction contained 6 bases not matched to a gene. This CDR3 spans 15 amino acids. Germline loops: CDR1 SGHRS, CDR2 YFSETQ. CDR3 loop: CASSAGGTSDNEQFF. CDR3 nucleotides: TGCGCCAGCAGCGCCGGAGGGACTAGCGACAATGAGCAGTTCTTC.

This clonotype was recorded at least ten times. The V and J genes are TRBV20-1 and TRBJ2-7; 11 bases line up with TRBD2. In germline, CDR1 is DFQATT, CDR2 SNEGSKA (reference sequence). The CDR3 length is 14 residues. The ends lost 5 bases at V and 4 bases at J; junction bases unmatched: 7. CDR3 in amino acids: CSASGLAGWYEQYF. Written as DNA, the CDR3 is TGCAGTGCTTCCGGACTAGCGGGTTGGTACGAGCAGTACTTC.

The table lists this clonotype with many counts. The chain employs TRBV6-5 and TRBJ1-6; D not certain. V lost 2 bases and J lost 9, with 5 bases in between. The CDR3 is made up of 12 amino acids. The germline V gene encodes CDR1 MNHEY and CDR2 SVGAGI. The DNA for the CDR3 is TGTGCCAGCAGTTACCCTTCTTCACCCCTCCACTTT. It is translated as CASSYPSSPLHF.

This clonotype was counted at least ten times. This sequence joins TRBV20-1 and TRBJ2-5; D gene ambiguous. Germline V gives CDR1 DFQATT, CDR2 SNEGSKA (reference sequence). The CDR3 loop spans 13 amino acids. The ends were cut back, 5 bases at V and 5 bases at J, with 15 bases in the middle. This chain's CDR3 is CSAVTNPVETQYF. The CDR3 DNA follows: TGCAGTGCTGTTACTAACCCCGTGGAGACCCAGTACTTC.

There are many counts of this clonotype. The V call is TRBV15, the J call TRBJ2-3; TRBD2 agrees at 9 bases. This CDR3 has 15 residues. The V gene end was trimmed by 4 bases and the J gene end by 4 bases; junction bases not matched to a gene: 6. CDR1 LNHNV and CDR2 YYDKDF come from the germline V gene (reference sequence). This CDR3 reads CATSNGGGAADTQYF. As DNA, the CDR3 is TGTGCCACCAGCAATGGCGGGGGGGCAGCAGATACGCAGTATTTT.

The V gene is TRBV18, the J gene TRBJ2-1; 14 positions match TRBD2. The CDR3 extends over 16 amino acids. V was clipped by 4 bases and J by 8 bases; unmatched bases: 7. CDR1 and CDR2 from the germline V gene are KGHSH and LQKENI. CDR3 DNA sequence: TGTGCCAGCTCACTAGGGACTAGCGGGAGATGGGATGAGCAGTTCTTC. This encodes CASSLGTSGRWDEQFF.

This clonotype was seen at least ten times. For the CDR3, the DNA is TGTGCCAGCATTCCGACAGGCCAGAGCTCTGGAAACACCATATATTTT. Encoded protein: CASIPTGQSSGNTIYF. J is TRBJ1-3 and V is TRBV12-3 or TRBV12-4; D possibly corresponds to TRBD1 (6 bases). The V and J ends lost 7 bases and 0 bases respectively, with 16 bases between them. This CDR3 contains 16 residues.

The J gene is TRBJ1-1, the V gene TRBV28; D is ambiguous. Germline CDR1 reads MDHEN; CDR2 reads SYDVKM. Trimming removed 3 bases from V and 1 base from J, with 9 bases in between. CDR3 length: 14 amino acids. The CDR3 region is CASSFPRRNTEAFF. In DNA, the CDR3 is TGTGCCAGCAGTTTTCCCCGGCGGAACACTGAAGCTTTCTTT.

This clonotype showed up many times. Germline and junction disagree at one end, which may indicate a read error. V is TRBV5-1 and J is TRBJ2-3; no reliable D call. Germline V gene lookup returns CDR1 SGHRS and CDR2 YFSETQ. The CDR3 is 15 residues long. The CDR3 nucleotides read TGTGCCAGCAGCTTAGGACGAGGCAGCACAGATACGCAGTATTTT. Protein: CASSLGRGSTDTQYF.

This clonotype was observed many times. The genes are TRBV6-1 and TRBJ1-1; TRBD1 might be the D (6 bases). The ends were cut back, 7 bases at V and 3 bases at J, with 15 bases in the middle. Germline assignment: CDR1 MNHNS and CDR2 SASEGT. The CDR3 runs 14 residues. The CDR3 region has the DNA TGTGCCAGCATTAGAGGACAGCGCTACACTGAAGCTTTCTTT. Encoded protein: CASIRGQRYTEAFF.

This clonotype came up many times. This chain joins TRBV28 and TRBJ1-2, with D unresolved. The CDR3 loop spans 10 amino acids. V was cut by 6 bases and J by 7 bases, with 6 bases left in between. Germline V lookup: CDR1 MDHEN, CDR2 SYDVKM. The CDR3 loop reads CASRKTGYTF. DNA for the CDR3: TGTGCCAGCAGGAAGACTGGCTACACCTTC.

For this clonotype: A read error is possible here, since a much larger clone lies one base away. V gene TRBV7-8 combines with J gene TRBJ2-7, with D possibly being TRBD1 (6 bases). Germline-derived CDR1 and CDR2 are SGHVS and FQNEAQ. The length of the CDR3 is 12 residues. Trimming removed 9 bases at V and 5 bases at J, with 14 bases between. The CDR3 protein is CASRDKGNEQYF. The CDR3, as DNA: TGTGCCAGTCGGGACAAGGGAAACGAGCAGTACTTC.

The chain links TRBV2 to TRBJ1-1, with TRBD1 as a possible D gene (6 bases). V dropped 6 bases and J dropped 2 bases, with 16 bases sitting between them. This CDR3 region has 15 residues. Germline loops: CDR1 SNHLY, CDR2 FYNNEI. In nucleotides, the CDR3 is TGTGCCAGCAGCGCGGAGGGGGGAGCTAACACTGAAGCTTTCTTT. It translates to CASSAEGGANTEAFF.

This chain joins TRBV14 and TRBJ2-1; 10 bases agree with TRBD2. CDR3 size: 15 residues. V shed 7 bases and J 5 bases; nucleotides not matched to a gene: 8. Per the germline V gene, CDR1 is SGHDN and CDR2 is FVKESK. The CDR3 protein is CASKITLAGDNEQFF. The CDR3 DNA reads TGTGCCAGCAAAATTACCCTAGCGGGGGACAATGAGCAGTTCTTC.

This clonotype was seen repeatedly, ten times or more. This rearrangement joins TRBV11-3 to TRBJ2-1; no definite D call. V lost 4 bases to trimming and J lost 8 bases, with 21 bases between them. Germline V gives CDR1 SGHNT, CDR2 YENEEA. The CDR3 covers 16 residues. CDR3 residues: CASSSIYSGNSDEQFF. CDR3 sequence (DNA): TGTGCCAGCAGCTCCATTTATTCGGGTAACTCGGATGAGCAGTTCTTC.

This clonotype was recorded a few times. The chain recombines TRBV20-1 with TRBJ2-1; D uncertain. The CDR3 loop spans 13 amino acids. Trimming took off 4 bases at V and 1 base at J, with 8 bases between the two ends. The germline V gene encodes CDR1 DFQATT and CDR2 SNEGSKA (reference sequence). The CDR3 protein is CSAKDGSYNEQFF. The CDR3 region has the DNA TGCAGTGCTAAGGACGGTTCCTACAATGAGCAGTTCTTC.